This T cell receptor (beta chain) emerged from a study of post-analysis software for immune sequencing data (dated by TCRdb to the mid-2010s). About the study as a whole: Relapsing-remitting, secondary progressive and progressive-relapsing multiple sclerosis were recorded as disease courses, and subtype annotation was lacking for some patients. The patient repertoires were compared against approximately eleven previously published healthy control repertoires obtained from donors aged about 6 to 26 years. A subset of samples was prepared in parallel using single-end sample barcoding, then pooled and co-amplified after Illumina adapter ligation. The paper as a whole reports these results and caveats: The control group was slightly older than the multiple sclerosis patient group. Patients showed significantly higher frequencies than controls for a handful of TRBV segments, among them TRBV5-6, TRBV5-1 and TRBV20-1. Multiple sclerosis patients had significantly lower normalized Chao1 diversity than controls, a result that suggests substantial peripheral T-cell clonal expansion. When samples were clustered directly using the F measure, samples prepared in the same batch co-clustered strongly, which prompted a batch-effect correction.

Reading the germline V gene gives CDR1 SGHTA and CDR2 FQGTGA. V and J are trimmed by 2 bases and 0 bases, and the gene matches miss 7 bases of the junction. From its cysteine to its phenylalanine, the CDR3 spans 17 amino acids. Kept here is only the CDR3 DNA, which spans 51 bases and is read in frame from base 1. This clonotype was found a few times. The antigen it recognizes is unknown. No much larger clone is present one base from it, and per-base qualities are unavailable. TCR beta repertoires were profiled from peripheral blood of over 10 young patients with multiple sclerosis to demonstrate the VDJtools post-analysis software. The multiple sclerosis patients were children and adolescents between roughly 6 and 17 years of age. To prepare the library, PCR was applied. The instrument was an Illumina HiSeq 2500. To reduce PCR and sequencing biases, unique molecular identifiers were built into the TCR beta cDNA libraries. Per 1 to 10 million input T cells, 500,000 or so cDNA molecules were obtained, such that each molecule approximated one T cell. The patient libraries were prepared and sequenced using the same protocol as the earlier healthy control dataset. Within a given batch, samples were prepared together, multiplexed and sequenced on the same HiSeq lane. Processing in the source paper ran as follows. MIGEC was used to process the raw barcoded reads, and molecular identifier groups with only a single read were discarded before consensus assembly and CDR3 extraction. VDJtools was used for post-analysis of the clonotype tables, with diversity normalized by down-sampling every dataset to the smallest sample size. Repertoire overlap clustering matched CDR3 amino acid but not nucleotide sequences to correct batch-related cross-sample contamination. TCRdb's own reprocessing of the public reads used fastp at Q25 and MiXCR and kept productive beta chains. Entries are consolidated by CDR3 protein sequence, retaining the most common genes and DNA. TCRdb assigned the V and J calls; the authors' analysis was not used. A total of 650,000 to 850,000 distinct CDR3 sequences appear in this sample, approximately 53% of them only once. The leading ten clones occupy approximately 4.2% of the sample.

The chain was built from TRBV7-3 and TRBJ2-1, with 7 middle bases fitting TRBD1. This receptor was obtained from a girl under 18 with multiple sclerosis. The sequenced material came from blood. DNA sequence: TGTGCCAGCAGCTTAGTCGGGACAGCAAGCTCCTACAATGAGCAGTTCTTC. Its protein product is CASSLVGTASSYNEQFF.